This is a list of T cell receptor beta chains from one sample in a study of CD8+CD57+ T cells in acquired aplastic anemia. TCRdb reanalysed the reads using MiXCR and keeps one entry per CDR3 protein. Found here are under 200,000 distinct CDR3 sequences, 55% to 70% of them singletons; the top ten hold 35% to 55%. What was sequenced was sorted CD4+, CD8+, or CD8+CD57+ T cells (not recorded which) from PBMCs. The receptors were gathered from a human donor with severe aplastic anemia or a healthy control (not recorded which). The CDR3 runs from the conserved cysteine through the conserved F or W. The D gene is left open where the match is weak. Clone size is given for some rows only: seen once, a few or many times, or a class if the clone is expanded.

v_call: TRBV7-2; d_call: TRBD2; clone_size: NA; j_call: TRBJ2-2; cdr3_nt: TGTGCCAGCAGCTTAGAAGTAGCGGGAGGAGTCGGGGAGCTGTTTTTT; cdr3_aa: CASSLEVAGGVGELFF
v_call: TRBV20-1; d_call: NA; clone_size: few; j_call: TRBJ1-1; cdr3_nt: TGCAGTGCTTCCACGGACGTAAACACTGAAGCTTTCTTT; cdr3_aa: CSASTDVNTEAFF
v_call: TRBV7-9; d_call: NA; clone_size: NA; j_call: TRBJ1-2; cdr3_nt: TGTGCCAGCAGCCATTTGGGCTATGGCTACACCTTC; cdr3_aa: CASSHLGYGYTF
v_call: TRBV2; d_call: TRBD2; clone_size: once; j_call: TRBJ2-5; cdr3_nt: TGTGCCAGCAAGGAGACTAGCGGGGGAGAGACCCAGTACTTC; cdr3_aa: CASKETSGGETQYF
v_call: TRBV5-6; d_call: NA; clone_size: many; j_call: TRBJ1-5; cdr3_nt: TGTGCCAGCAGCTTGTGGGACGGGCTTCAGCCCCAGCATTTT; cdr3_aa: CASSLWDGLQPQHF
v_call: TRBV20-1; d_call: NA; clone_size: NA; j_call: TRBJ2-5; cdr3_nt: TGCAGTGCTAGAGTTGTGGAGACCCAGTACTTC; cdr3_aa: CSARVVETQYF
v_call: TRBV7-2; d_call: TRBD1; clone_size: NA; j_call: TRBJ2-1; cdr3_nt: TGTGCCAGCCGCATAGGGGGCACGATTGAGCAGTTCTTC; cdr3_aa: CASRIGGTIEQFF
v_call: TRBV7-9; d_call: NA; clone_size: NA; j_call: TRBJ1-1; cdr3_nt: TGTGCCAGCAGTGGCACTTCGGGGAGGCTCGACACTGAAGCTTTCTTT; cdr3_aa: CASSGTSGRLDTEAFF
v_call: TRBV19; d_call: TRBD1; clone_size: NA; j_call: TRBJ2-1; cdr3_nt: TGTGCCAGTAGGGTCCGACAGGGCCTCAATGAGCAGTTCTTC; cdr3_aa: CASRVRQGLNEQFF
v_call: TRBV14; d_call: NA; clone_size: NA; j_call: TRBJ1-6; cdr3_nt: TGTGCCAGCAGCCAAGTGTATTCACCCCTCCACTTT; cdr3_aa: CASSQVYSPLHF
v_call: TRBV7-9; d_call: NA; clone_size: NA; j_call: TRBJ2-2; cdr3_nt: TGTGCCAGCAAACCTAGTGCCGCGAACACCGGGGAGCTGTTTTTT; cdr3_aa: CASKPSAANTGELFF
v_call: TRBV7-2; d_call: TRBD1; clone_size: NA; j_call: TRBJ1-5; cdr3_nt: TGTGCCAGCAGCATCGGACAGGGCAATCAGCCCCAGCATTTT; cdr3_aa: CASSIGQGNQPQHF
v_call: TRBV9; d_call: TRBD1; clone_size: NA; j_call: TRBJ2-7; cdr3_nt: TGTGCCAGCAGCCGCGCTGGGGGACAGTACTACGAGCAGTACTTC; cdr3_aa: CASSRAGGQYYEQYF
v_call: TRBV19; d_call: TRBD1; clone_size: NA; j_call: TRBJ1-2; cdr3_nt: TGTGCCAGTACCCCGGACAGGGCTGGCTACACCTTC; cdr3_aa: CASTPDRAGYTF
v_call: TRBV20-1; d_call: TRBD1; clone_size: NA; j_call: TRBJ2-5; cdr3_nt: TGCAGTGCTAGAGATCTACAGGACAGGGGGGTGGAGACCCAGTACTTC; cdr3_aa: CSARDLQDRGVETQYF
v_call: TRBV5-4; d_call: TRBD1; clone_size: NA; j_call: TRBJ2-7; cdr3_nt: TGTGCCAGCAGCTGGGACAGGGGGCTTGAGCAGTACTTC; cdr3_aa: CASSWDRGLEQYF
v_call: TRBV24-1; d_call: TRBD1; clone_size: NA; j_call: TRBJ2-2; cdr3_nt: TGTGCCACCAGTGATTTATCGGGACAGGGTTATCTTGGCGGGGAGCTGTTTTTT; cdr3_aa: CATSDLSGQGYLGGELFF
v_call: TRBV2; d_call: TRBD2; clone_size: NA; j_call: TRBJ2-1; cdr3_nt: TGTGCCAGCAGTGAGAGTGGGGGTCTAGCGGCTTCCTACAATGAGCAGTTCTTC; cdr3_aa: CASSESGGLAASYNEQFF
v_call: TRBV7-8; d_call: TRBD1; clone_size: few; j_call: TRBJ2-7; cdr3_nt: TGTGCCAGCAGCAGCCGGGACAGGGCCTACGAGCAGTACTTC; cdr3_aa: CASSSRDRAYEQYF
v_call: TRBV4-3; d_call: NA; clone_size: few; j_call: TRBJ1-6; cdr3_nt: TGCGCCAGCAGCCAAGTCCGTTCACCCCTCCACTTT; cdr3_aa: CASSQVRSPLHF
v_call: TRBV7-9; d_call: NA; clone_size: NA; j_call: TRBJ1-1; cdr3_nt: TGTGCCAGCAGTAACCATAGGAACACTGAAGCTTTCTTT; cdr3_aa: CASSNHRNTEAFF
v_call: TRBV11-2; d_call: NA; clone_size: many; j_call: TRBJ1-6; cdr3_nt: TGTGCCAGCAGCTTAGAGGGGACGGCCTATAATTCACCCCTCCACTTT; cdr3_aa: CASSLEGTAYNSPLHF
v_call: TRBV24-1; d_call: NA; clone_size: once; j_call: TRBJ2-4; cdr3_nt: TGTGCCACCAGTGATTCAGGCAGTACGGACCCCCTAGCCAAAAACATTCAGTACTTC; cdr3_aa: CATSDSGSTDPLAKNIQYF
v_call: TRBV24-1; d_call: NA; clone_size: many; j_call: TRBJ2-7; cdr3_nt: TGTGCCACCAGTGATTTCGAGGGATACGAGCAGTACTTC; cdr3_aa: CATSDFEGYEQYF
v_call: TRBV24-1; d_call: TRBD2; clone_size: NA; j_call: TRBJ2-7; cdr3_nt: TGTGCCACCAGCGCTAGCGGGAGGGCCCAAGAGGAGCAGTACTTC; cdr3_aa: CATSASGRAQEEQYF
v_call: TRBV14; d_call: NA; clone_size: NA; j_call: TRBJ2-5; cdr3_nt: TGTGCCAGCAGCCAGATCACAGGGTTTATGGAGACCCAGTACTTC; cdr3_aa: CASSQITGFMETQYF
v_call: TRBV9; d_call: NA; clone_size: many; j_call: TRBJ2-3; cdr3_nt: TGTGCCAGCAGCGTAGGTCAGGGGCAGACAGATACGCAGTATTTT; cdr3_aa: CASSVGQGQTDTQYF
v_call: TRBV29-1; d_call: NA; clone_size: NA; j_call: TRBJ2-5; cdr3_nt: TGCAGCGTTGATTCTTCCCAAGAGACCCAGTACTTC; cdr3_aa: CSVDSSQETQYF
v_call: TRBV29-1; d_call: NA; clone_size: NA; j_call: TRBJ2-2; cdr3_nt: TGCAGCGTTGAGCGGCCGAACACCGGGGAGCTGTTTTTT; cdr3_aa: CSVERPNTGELFF
v_call: TRBV19; d_call: NA; clone_size: NA; j_call: TRBJ1-2; cdr3_nt: TGTGCCAGTAAGACACCGCGGCATGGCTACACCTTC; cdr3_aa: CASKTPRHGYTF
v_call: TRBV29-1; d_call: TRBD2; clone_size: NA; j_call: TRBJ2-3; cdr3_nt: TGCAGCGTTGAAGGCGGGACTAGCGGGCTAAGCACAGATACGCTGTATTTT; cdr3_aa: CSVEGGTSGLSTDTLYF
v_call: TRBV19; d_call: NA; clone_size: NA; j_call: TRBJ2-7; cdr3_nt: TGTGCCAGTAGTATTGACAGTGTATCCTACGAGCAGTACTTC; cdr3_aa: CASSIDSVSYEQYF
v_call: TRBV10-3; d_call: NA; clone_size: NA; j_call: TRBJ2-1; cdr3_nt: TGTGCCATCAGTGAGTCTTCCACGGATCTCTACAATGAGCAGTTCTTC; cdr3_aa: CAISESSTDLYNEQFF
v_call: TRBV7-9; d_call: NA; clone_size: NA; j_call: TRBJ1-5; cdr3_nt: TGTGCCAGCAGCTTAAAGGGGGATCAGCCCCAGCATTTT; cdr3_aa: CASSLKGDQPQHF
v_call: TRBV9; d_call: NA; clone_size: many; j_call: TRBJ2-1; cdr3_nt: TGTGCCAGCAGCGTAGATCCCAGGCTTGGCAGTTGGGGGTACAATGAGCAGTTCTTC; cdr3_aa: CASSVDPRLGSWGYNEQFF
v_call: TRBV24-1; d_call: NA; clone_size: NA; j_call: TRBJ2-1; cdr3_nt: TGTGCCACCAGTGATTCCAGCAGGAGCTCCTACAATGAGCAGTTCTTC; cdr3_aa: CATSDSSRSSYNEQFF
v_call: TRBV20-1; d_call: NA; clone_size: NA; j_call: TRBJ1-2; cdr3_nt: TGCAGTGCTAGAGGCGTCAGGGCGGTGGAGGGCTACACCTTC; cdr3_aa: CSARGVRAVEGYTF
v_call: TRBV24-1; d_call: NA; clone_size: once; j_call: TRBJ2-5; cdr3_nt: TGTGCCACCAGTGACTCCGGTAGGGGATCATCAGAGACCCAGTACTTC; cdr3_aa: CATSDSGRGSSETQYF
v_call: TRBV7-9; d_call: NA; clone_size: many; j_call: TRBJ2-7; cdr3_nt: TGTGCCAGCAGCCCCGGGCCTGGCGAGCAGTACTTC; cdr3_aa: CASSPGPGEQYF
v_call: TRBV2; d_call: NA; clone_size: NA; j_call: TRBJ1-5; cdr3_nt: TGTGCCAGCAGTGAAGGAAGGGTGAGGGGTCAGCCCCAGCATTTT; cdr3_aa: CASSEGRVRGQPQHF
v_call: TRBV7-9; d_call: NA; clone_size: many; j_call: TRBJ2-7; cdr3_nt: TGTGCCAGCAGCCTCGGGCCTGGTCTCGACGAGCAGTACTTC; cdr3_aa: CASSLGPGLDEQYF
v_call: TRBV2; d_call: TRBD2; clone_size: NA; j_call: TRBJ2-3; cdr3_nt: TGTGCCAGCAGTGAGGTGGCGGGAGTAGGTGATACGCAGTATTTT; cdr3_aa: CASSEVAGVGDTQYF
v_call: TRBV7-9; d_call: NA; clone_size: NA; j_call: TRBJ1-4; cdr3_nt: TGTGCCAGCAGCTTAAGGCAGGGTCGGGAAAAACTGTTTTTT; cdr3_aa: CASSLRQGREKLFF
v_call: TRBV6-1; d_call: NA; clone_size: many; j_call: TRBJ1-3; cdr3_nt: TGTGCCAGCCTATACGGAAACACCATATATTTT; cdr3_aa: CASLYGNTIYF
v_call: TRBV29-1; d_call: NA; clone_size: once; j_call: TRBJ1-5; cdr3_nt: TGCAGCGTTGTATCGGGCGGCAATCAGCCCCAGCATTTT; cdr3_aa: CSVVSGGNQPQHF
v_call: TRBV15; d_call: TRBD1; clone_size: NA; j_call: TRBJ2-7; cdr3_nt: TGTGCCACCAGCAGAGGGACAGGTGTCTACGAGCAGTACTTC; cdr3_aa: CATSRGTGVYEQYF
v_call: TRBV29-1; d_call: NA; clone_size: NA; j_call: TRBJ2-7; cdr3_nt: TGCAGCGTAATCGGCCTCGGAGCCTACGAGCAGTACTTC; cdr3_aa: CSVIGLGAYEQYF
v_call: TRBV10-3; d_call: TRBD1; clone_size: NA; j_call: TRBJ2-7; cdr3_nt: TGTGCCATCAGGGGGGGACAGGGCGAGTCCTACGAGCAGTACTTC; cdr3_aa: CAIRGGQGESYEQYF
v_call: TRBV2; d_call: NA; clone_size: NA; j_call: TRBJ1-2; cdr3_nt: TGTGCCAGCACACCCATGGGCGGCTACACCTTC; cdr3_aa: CASTPMGGYTF
v_call: TRBV20-1; d_call: NA; clone_size: NA; j_call: TRBJ1-1; cdr3_nt: TGCAGTGCTGCCGACAGACTGAACACTGAAGCTTTCTTT; cdr3_aa: CSAADRLNTEAFF
v_call: TRBV9; d_call: TRBD1; clone_size: NA; j_call: TRBJ1-4; cdr3_nt: TGTGCCAGCAGCGGATGGACAGGGGAGGTAAATGAAAAACTGTTTTTT; cdr3_aa: CASSGWTGEVNEKLFF
v_call: TRBV2; d_call: TRBD1; clone_size: NA; j_call: TRBJ1-1; cdr3_nt: TGTGCCAGCAGGGCGATCTCGGGACAGACGATGAACACTGAAGCTTTCTTT; cdr3_aa: CASRAISGQTMNTEAFF
v_call: TRBV29-1; d_call: NA; clone_size: NA; j_call: TRBJ1-1; cdr3_nt: TGCAGCGTTGGGGGCGGCAGAGGAGCGAACACTGAAGCTTTCTTT; cdr3_aa: CSVGGGRGANTEAFF
v_call: TRBV5-5; d_call: TRBD1; clone_size: few; j_call: TRBJ2-7; cdr3_nt: TGTGCCAGCAGCCTTGGGACAGGGTTAGAGCAGTACTTC; cdr3_aa: CASSLGTGLEQYF
v_call: TRBV6-4; d_call: NA; clone_size: NA; j_call: TRBJ1-2; cdr3_nt: TGTGCCAGCAGTGGTGTCCATCGAAATCGGGGCTATGGCTACACCTTC; cdr3_aa: CASSGVHRNRGYGYTF